A single T cell receptor (beta chain) is shown here with its context. This clone is regarded as medium-sized (0.01 to 0.1%). Its specific antigen is unknown. The input lacks base qualities; no much larger clone sits a single base away. These data come from a study of T cells after posttransplantation cyclophosphamide (dated by TCRdb to the mid-2010s). About the study as a whole: Using TRB sequencing, the study followed how the T cell repertoire rebuilt after myeloablative bone marrow transplantation with posttransplantation cyclophosphamide given as GVHD prophylaxis. Antigen receptor sequencing was done on samples from some 34 PTCy-treated patients and from approximately 16 related bone marrow donors of those patients. Blood from all 35 or so PTCy patients who had 1-year posttransplant specimens underwent TRB sequencing. Up to 3 additional blood samples from 2 to 5.2 years after transplant were also TRB-sequenced in 3 patients, as was pretransplant blood from 4 patients. Because TRA and TRB clonality correlated tightly in roughly nine samples, later TCR analyses were limited to TRB. Public TRB sequences were queried against a database of over 3,000 sequences associated with responses to pathogens, tumor antigens, self-antigens and alloantigens. The paper's findings and limits, for the study overall: Across 45 or so patients, TRB clonality was highly associated with recipient CMV seropositivity and CMV reactivation, and PTCy diversity was similar to diversity in CNI/methotrexate controls. At 1-2 months, donor-recipient similarity was low but rose over the first year, and the later blood repertoires were often dominated by donor CD8+ memory clones. The TRB repertoires of T cells infiltrating skin or GI tract showed only limited overlap with the TRB repertoires of T cells in blood.

As encoded in the germline V gene, CDR1 is SGHDN while CDR2 is FVKESK. The junction carries 12 bases between V and J, which are trimmed by 4 bases and 8 bases respectively. The CDR3 starts with the cysteine, ends with the phenylalanine, and has 13 residues. Kept here is only the CDR3 DNA, which spans 39 bases and is read in frame from base 1. Genomic DNA was used for TRB sequencing, which was performed with the immunoSEQ assay at survey resolution or with the hsTCRB kit. The authors processed their data as follows. The immunoSEQ software handled the initial read processing, while the LymphoSeq R package was used for the repertoire analyses. For each TRB dataset, clonality was calculated as 1 minus normalized Shannon entropy, and the Gini coefficient was computed as well. To infer phenotypes in unsorted samples, TRB sequences from sorted subsets of the recipient or donor were mapped onto unsorted samples from the same recipient. TCRdb took this table from immuneACCESS and kept in-frame rearrangements with V and J called. Such tables lack part of the clones; where checked against another copy, unresolved V genes explain under half of the gap, and the rest is unexplained. V and J calls and clone size come straight from that table; D and trimming were deduced from the DNA. This sample is represented by 5,000 to 5,500 clones, with no singletons among them. Approximately 16% of the sample belongs to the ten largest clones.

Reading the label with the study, this specimen's treatment or condition is: high-dose cyclophosphamide on days +3 and +4 as single-agent GVHD prophylaxis. For conditioning, the PTCy patients got busulfan and fludarabine, then a related or unrelated marrow graft, followed by cyclophosphamide on days +3 and +4. PTCy-treated patients came from a prospective multi-institutional clinical trial. Peripheral blood and bone marrow mononuclear cells were isolated by Ficoll-Hypaque density centrifugation and cryopreserved. The chain is made from TRBV14 and TRBJ2-4; TRBD2 could be the D gene, as 5 bases match. This clonotype was sampled from a female patient aged 30-39 years who received an allogeneic stem cell transplant from an unrelated donor, was CMV-positive, and had acute and chronic GVHD. Donor T cells from the graft may be present among the T cells after a transplant. Sequences were derived from PBMCs, sampled after allogeneic stem cell transplant with posttransplant cyclophosphamide. This receptor has the CDR3 CASSLRGADIQYF. The DNA reads TGTGCCAGCAGCCTTCGGGGTGCGGACATTCAGTACTTC.